Sequencing of this TCR beta chain was carried out in a study of CD8+CD57+ T cells in acquired aplastic anemia. Study-wide background: Quantities of DNA derived from sorted CD4+ and CD8+ cells averaged 3.2 ug. Healthy donor CD4+ cell samples had a mean of about 11 million reads.

General study results and limits: Controls and patients did not differ significantly in CD8+ Simpson's diversity. Around 30 sequences, all CD8+ CDR3, were shared between patients and controls.

Researchers used genomic DNA as the template to profile TCR beta VDJ and CDR3. TCRdb redid the calling of the reads with MiXCR, one entry per CDR3 protein. The top ten hold more than 7% of the sample, which has about 130,000 distinct CDR3 sequences, more than 35% seen once. Trimming shortened V by 7 bases and J by 2 bases, and 11 bases separated the two germline ends. This CDR3 region has 13 residues. CDR1 is SNHLY and CDR2 is FYNNEI in the germline V gene. This clonotype was counted between two and nine times. The antigen is not known. What was sequenced was sorted CD4+, CD8+, or CD8+CD57+ T cells (not recorded which) from PBMCs. The sequence was obtained from a human donor in good health, serving as a control. This chain links TRBV2 with TRBJ2-5, with TRBD2 as a possible D gene (6 bases). The CDR3 DNA follows: TGTGCCAGCACCCGGGACTTGCAAGAGACCCAGTACTTC. Its translation is CASTRDLQETQYF.